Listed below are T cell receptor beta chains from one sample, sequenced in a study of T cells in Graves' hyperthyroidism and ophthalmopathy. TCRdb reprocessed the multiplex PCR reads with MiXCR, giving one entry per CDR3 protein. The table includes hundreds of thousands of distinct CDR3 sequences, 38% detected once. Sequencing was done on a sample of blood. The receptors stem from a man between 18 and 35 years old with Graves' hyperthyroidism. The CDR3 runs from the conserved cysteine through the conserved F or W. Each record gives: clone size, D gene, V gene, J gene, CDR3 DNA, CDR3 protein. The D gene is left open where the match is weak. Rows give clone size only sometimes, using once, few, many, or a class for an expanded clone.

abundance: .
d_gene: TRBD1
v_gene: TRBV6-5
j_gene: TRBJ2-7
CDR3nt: TGTGCCAGCAGTTACACCCCGGGACAGTCCTACGAGCAGTACTTC
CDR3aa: CASSYTPGQSYEQYF

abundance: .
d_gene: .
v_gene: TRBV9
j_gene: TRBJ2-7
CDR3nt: TGTGCCAGCAGCGTAGCGTCGGCGGGGTCCGAGCAGTACTTC
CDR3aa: CASSVASAGSEQYF

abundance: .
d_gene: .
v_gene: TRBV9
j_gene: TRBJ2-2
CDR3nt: TGTGCCAGCAGCGTAGCTACTCGTGGGGCCACGAACACCGGGGAGCTGTTTTTT
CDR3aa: CASSVATRGATNTGELFF

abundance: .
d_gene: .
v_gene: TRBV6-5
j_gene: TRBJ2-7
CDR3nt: TGTGCCAGCAGCCCCCCGACAGGCAACTACGAGCAGTACTTC
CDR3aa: CASSPPTGNYEQYF

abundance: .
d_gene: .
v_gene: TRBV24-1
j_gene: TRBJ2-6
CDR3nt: TGTGCCATCACCGGGGCATTCGTATCTGGGGCCAACGTCCTGACTTTC
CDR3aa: CAITGAFVSGANVLTF

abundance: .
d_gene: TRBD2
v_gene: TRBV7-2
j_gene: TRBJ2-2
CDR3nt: TGTGCCAGCAGCTCCCCCGACGGGACTAGCGGGAGAGGACTCGCGAACACCGGGGAGCTGTTTTTT
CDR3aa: CASSSPDGTSGRGLANTGELFF

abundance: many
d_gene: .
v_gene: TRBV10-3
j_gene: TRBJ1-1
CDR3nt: TGTGCCATCTCTGGGGGCACGGACACTGAAGCTTTCTTT
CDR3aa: CAISGGTDTEAFF

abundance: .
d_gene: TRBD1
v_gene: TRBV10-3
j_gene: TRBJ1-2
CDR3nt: TGTGCCATCAGTGAGGGGCAGGGGGCAACTGGACCCTACGGCGCTCGATACACCTTC
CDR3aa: CAISEGQGATGPYGARYTF

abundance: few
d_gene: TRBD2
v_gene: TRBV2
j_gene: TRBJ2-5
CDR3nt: TGTGCCAGCAGGCCCACTAGCGGGAGTTACCAAGAGACCCAGTACTTC
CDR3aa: CASRPTSGSYQETQYF

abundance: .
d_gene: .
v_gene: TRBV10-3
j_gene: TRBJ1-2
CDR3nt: TGTGCCAGCAGTTCCAAAGGCAGGGACCTCCCCGGCTACACCTTC
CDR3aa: CASSSKGRDLPGYTF

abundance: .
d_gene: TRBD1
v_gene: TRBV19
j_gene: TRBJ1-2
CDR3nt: TGTGCCAGTAGTAGTACAGGGGCCCATGGCTACACCTTC
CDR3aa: CASSSTGAHGYTF

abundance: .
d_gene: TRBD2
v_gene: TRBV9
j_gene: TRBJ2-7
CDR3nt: TGTGCCAGCAGTCTCCGACTAGCCCAGGGAGTCGAGCAGTACTTC
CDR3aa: CASSLRLAQGVEQYF

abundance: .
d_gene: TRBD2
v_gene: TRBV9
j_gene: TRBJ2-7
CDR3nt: TGTGCCAGCAGCGCTACTAGCGGGAGTGTCCAACATGATTTGCAGTACTTC
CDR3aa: CASSATSGSVQHDLQYF

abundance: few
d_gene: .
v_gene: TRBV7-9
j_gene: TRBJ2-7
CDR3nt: TGTGCCAGCAGCTCCTCGCCGGACCGCTCCTACGAGCAGTACTTC
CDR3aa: CASSSSPDRSYEQYF

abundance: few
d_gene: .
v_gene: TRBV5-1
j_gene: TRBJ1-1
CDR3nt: TGCGCCAGCAGTTTCGGGCGGGACCCGAACACTGAAGCTTTCTTT
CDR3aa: CASSFGRDPNTEAFF

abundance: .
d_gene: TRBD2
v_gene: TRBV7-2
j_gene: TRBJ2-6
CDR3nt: TGTGCCAGCAGCTTAGAAGGAGCGGGAGGGCCTGGGGCCAACGTCCTGACTTTC
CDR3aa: CASSLEGAGGPGANVLTF

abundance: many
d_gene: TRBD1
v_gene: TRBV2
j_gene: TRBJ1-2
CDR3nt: TGTGCCAGCACCGGGACAGGGTGGGATGGCTACACCTTC
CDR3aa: CASTGTGWDGYTF

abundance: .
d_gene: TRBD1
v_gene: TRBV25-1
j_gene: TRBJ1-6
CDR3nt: TGTGCCAGCAGTGAACATTACGACAGGGGTTCACCCCTCCACTTT
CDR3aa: CASSEHYDRGSPLHF

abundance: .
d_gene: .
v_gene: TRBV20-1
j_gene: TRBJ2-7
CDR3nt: TGCAGTGCTAGAGATGGCCGCTCCTACGAGCAGTGCTTC
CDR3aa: CSARDGRSYEQCF

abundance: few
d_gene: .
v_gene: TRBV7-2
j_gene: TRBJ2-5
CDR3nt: TGTGCCAGCAGCCCCGGGACACCCACTTTCCAAGAGACCCAGTACTTC
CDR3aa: CASSPGTPTFQETQYF

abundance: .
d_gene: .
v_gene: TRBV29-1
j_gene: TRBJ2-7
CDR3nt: TGCAGCGCCTCTCAGGGTATCTCCTACGAGCAGTACTTC
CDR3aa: CSASQGISYEQYF

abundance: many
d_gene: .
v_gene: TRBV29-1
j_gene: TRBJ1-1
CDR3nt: TGCAGCGTCTACGGGACACGGAACACTGAAGCTTTCTTT
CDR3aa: CSVYGTRNTEAFF